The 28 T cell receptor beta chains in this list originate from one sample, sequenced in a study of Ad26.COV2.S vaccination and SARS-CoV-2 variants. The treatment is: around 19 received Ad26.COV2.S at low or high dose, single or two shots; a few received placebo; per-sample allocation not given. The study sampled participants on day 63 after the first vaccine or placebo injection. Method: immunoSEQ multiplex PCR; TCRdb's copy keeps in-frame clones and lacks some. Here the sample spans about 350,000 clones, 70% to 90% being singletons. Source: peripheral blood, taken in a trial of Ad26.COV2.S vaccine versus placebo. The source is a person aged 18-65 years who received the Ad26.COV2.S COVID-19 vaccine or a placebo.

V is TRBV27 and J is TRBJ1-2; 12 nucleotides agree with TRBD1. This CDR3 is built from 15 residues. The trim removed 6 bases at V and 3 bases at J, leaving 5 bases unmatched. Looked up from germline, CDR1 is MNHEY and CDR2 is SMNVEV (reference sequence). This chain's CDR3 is CASSLGTGGHYGYTF. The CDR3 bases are TGTGCCAGCAGCCTCGGGACAGGGGGCCACTATGGCTACACCTTC.

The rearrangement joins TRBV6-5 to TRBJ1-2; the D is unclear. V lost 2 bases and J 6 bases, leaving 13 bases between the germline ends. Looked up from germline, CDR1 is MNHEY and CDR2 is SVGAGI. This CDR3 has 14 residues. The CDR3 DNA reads TGTGCCAGCAGTTACCTCCACAGAAAACATGGCTACACCTTC. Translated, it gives CASSYLHRKHGYTF.

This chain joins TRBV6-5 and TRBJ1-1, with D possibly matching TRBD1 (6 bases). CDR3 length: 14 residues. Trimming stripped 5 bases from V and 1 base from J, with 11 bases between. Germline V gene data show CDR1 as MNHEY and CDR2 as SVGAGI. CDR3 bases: TGTGCCAGCAGTCGTCTGGACAGGAACACTGAAGCTTTCTTT. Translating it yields CASSRLDRNTEAFF.

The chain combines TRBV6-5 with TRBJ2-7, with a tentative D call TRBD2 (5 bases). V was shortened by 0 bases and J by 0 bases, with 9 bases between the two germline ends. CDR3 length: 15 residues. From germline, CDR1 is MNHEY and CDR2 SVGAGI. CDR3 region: CASSYSYGDSYEQYF. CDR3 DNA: TGTGCCAGCAGTTACTCCTACGGGGACTCCTACGAGCAGTACTTC.

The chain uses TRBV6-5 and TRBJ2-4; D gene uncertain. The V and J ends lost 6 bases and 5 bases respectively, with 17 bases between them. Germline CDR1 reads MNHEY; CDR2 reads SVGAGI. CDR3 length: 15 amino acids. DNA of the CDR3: TGTGCCAGCAGCCACCACGCAGGCGCGGAAAACATTCAGTACTTC. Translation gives CASSHHAGAENIQYF.

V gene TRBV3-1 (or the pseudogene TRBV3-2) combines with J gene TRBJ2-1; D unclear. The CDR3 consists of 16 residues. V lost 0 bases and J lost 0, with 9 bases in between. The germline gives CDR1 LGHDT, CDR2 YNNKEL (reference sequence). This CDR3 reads CASSQDHATSYNEQFF. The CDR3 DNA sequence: TGTGCCAGCAGCCAAGATCACGCAACCTCCTACAATGAGCAGTTCTTC.

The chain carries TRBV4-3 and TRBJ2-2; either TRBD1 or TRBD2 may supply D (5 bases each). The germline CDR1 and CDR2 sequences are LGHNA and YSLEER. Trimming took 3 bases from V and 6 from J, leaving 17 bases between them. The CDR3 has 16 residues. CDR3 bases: TGCGCCAGCAGCCAGGGGCTAGGCGGGTACGCCGGGGAGCTGTTTTTT. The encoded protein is CASSQGLGGYAGELFF.

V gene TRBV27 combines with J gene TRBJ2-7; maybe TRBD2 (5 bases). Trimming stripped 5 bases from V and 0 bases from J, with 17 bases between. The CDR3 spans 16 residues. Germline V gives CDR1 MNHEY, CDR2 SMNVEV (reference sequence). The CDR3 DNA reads TGTGCCAGCAGTCCCACCCGGGATCTCAGCTCCTACGAGCAGTACTTC. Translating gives CASSPTRDLSSYEQYF.

This CDR3 is CASSLVGPMVETQYF. In DNA form, the CDR3 reads TGCGCCAGCAGCTTGGTGGGACCGATGGTGGAGACCCAGTACTTC. This chain connects TRBV5-1 to TRBJ2-5, with D perhaps matching TRBD1 or TRBD2 (5 bases each). This CDR3 is 15 amino acids long. V dropped 0 bases and J dropped 5 bases, with 14 bases sitting between them. From germline, CDR1 is SGHRS and CDR2 YFSETQ.

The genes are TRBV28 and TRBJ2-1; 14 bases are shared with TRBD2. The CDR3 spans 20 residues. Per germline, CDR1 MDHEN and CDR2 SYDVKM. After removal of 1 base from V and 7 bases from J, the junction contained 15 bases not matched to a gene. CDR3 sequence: CASSLSLSPKGTSGSNEQFF. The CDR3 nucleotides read TGTGCCAGCAGTTTATCTCTATCACCAAAAGGGACTAGCGGGAGTAATGAGCAGTTCTTC.

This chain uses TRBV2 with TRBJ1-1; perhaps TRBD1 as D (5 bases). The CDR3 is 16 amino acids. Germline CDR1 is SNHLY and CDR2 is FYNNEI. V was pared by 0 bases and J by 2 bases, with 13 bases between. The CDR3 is CASSEAPRRGNTEAFF. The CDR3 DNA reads TGTGCCAGCAGTGAAGCGCCCAGAAGGGGCAACACTGAAGCTTTCTTT.

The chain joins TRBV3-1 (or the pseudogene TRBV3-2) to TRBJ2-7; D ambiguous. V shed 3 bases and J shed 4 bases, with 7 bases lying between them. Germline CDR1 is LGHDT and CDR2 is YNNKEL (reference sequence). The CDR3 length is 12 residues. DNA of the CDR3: TGTGCCAGCAGCCAGCTAGAGTACGAGCAGTACTTC. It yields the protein CASSQLEYEQYF.

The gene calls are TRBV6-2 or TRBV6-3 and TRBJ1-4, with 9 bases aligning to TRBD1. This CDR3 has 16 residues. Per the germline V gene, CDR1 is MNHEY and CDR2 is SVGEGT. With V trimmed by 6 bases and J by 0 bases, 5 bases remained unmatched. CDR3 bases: TGTGCCAGCAGCGGACAGGGGAAATCAACTAATGAAAAACTGTTTTTT. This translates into CASSGQGKSTNEKLFF.

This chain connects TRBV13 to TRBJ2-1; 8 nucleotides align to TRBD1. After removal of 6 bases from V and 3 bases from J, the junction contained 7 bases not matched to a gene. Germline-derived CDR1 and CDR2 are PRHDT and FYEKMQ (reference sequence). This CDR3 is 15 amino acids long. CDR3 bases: TGTGCCAGCAGGAAAGCCGGGACAGGCTACAATGAGCAGTTCTTC. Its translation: CASRKAGTGYNEQFF. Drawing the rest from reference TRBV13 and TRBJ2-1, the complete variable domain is AAGVIQSPRHLIKEKRETATLKCYPIPRHDTVYWYQQGPGQDPQFLISFYEKMQSDKGSIPDRFSAQQFSDYHSELNMSSLELGDSALYFCASRKAGTGYNEQFFGPGTRLTVL.

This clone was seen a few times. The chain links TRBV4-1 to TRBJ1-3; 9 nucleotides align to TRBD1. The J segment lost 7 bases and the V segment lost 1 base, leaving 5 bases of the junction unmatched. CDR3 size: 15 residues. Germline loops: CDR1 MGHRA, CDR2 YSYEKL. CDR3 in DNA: TGCGCCAGCAGCCAAGTGGACAGGGGATCCAACACCATATATTTT. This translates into CASSQVDRGSNTIYF.

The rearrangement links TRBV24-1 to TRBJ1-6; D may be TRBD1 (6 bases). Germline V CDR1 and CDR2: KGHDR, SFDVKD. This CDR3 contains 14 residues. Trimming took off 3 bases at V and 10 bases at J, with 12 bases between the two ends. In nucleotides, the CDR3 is TGTGCCACCAGTGATGGGCAGGGGAGATCACCCCTCCACTTT. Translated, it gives CATSDGQGRSPLHF.

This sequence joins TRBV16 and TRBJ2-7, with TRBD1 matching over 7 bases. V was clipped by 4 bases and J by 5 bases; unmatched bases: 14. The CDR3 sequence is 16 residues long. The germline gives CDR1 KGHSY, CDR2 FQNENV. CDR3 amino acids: CASSRIRTGPRDEQYF. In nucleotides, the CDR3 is TGTGCCAGCAGCCGTATAAGGACAGGCCCTCGGGACGAGCAGTACTTC.

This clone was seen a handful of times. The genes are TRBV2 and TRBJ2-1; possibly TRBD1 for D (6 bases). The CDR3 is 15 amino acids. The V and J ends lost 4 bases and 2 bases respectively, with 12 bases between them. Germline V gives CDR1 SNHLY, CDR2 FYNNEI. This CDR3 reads CASSAVQGTYNEQFF. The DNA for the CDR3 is TGTGCCAGCAGTGCCGTACAGGGAACCTACAATGAGCAGTTCTTC.

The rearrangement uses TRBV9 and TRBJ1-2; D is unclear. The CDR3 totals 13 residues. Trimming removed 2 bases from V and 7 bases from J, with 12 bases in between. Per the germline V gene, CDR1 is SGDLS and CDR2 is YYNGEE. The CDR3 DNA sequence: TGTGCCAGCAGCGTCTTGGACGTCGGTGGCTACACCTTC. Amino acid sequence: CASSVLDVGGYTF.

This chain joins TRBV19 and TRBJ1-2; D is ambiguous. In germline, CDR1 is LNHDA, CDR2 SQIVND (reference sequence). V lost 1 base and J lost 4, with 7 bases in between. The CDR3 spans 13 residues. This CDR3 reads CASSIGILYGYTF. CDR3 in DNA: TGTGCCAGTAGTATAGGAATTCTCTATGGCTACACCTTC.

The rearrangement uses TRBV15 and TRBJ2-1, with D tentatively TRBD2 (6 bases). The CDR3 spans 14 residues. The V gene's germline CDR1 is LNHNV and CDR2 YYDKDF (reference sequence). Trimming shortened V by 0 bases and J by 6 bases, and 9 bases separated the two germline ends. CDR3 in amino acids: CATSREGLLNEQFF. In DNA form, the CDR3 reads TGTGCCACCAGCAGAGAAGGACTACTCAATGAGCAGTTCTTC.

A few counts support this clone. The CDR3 sequence is CASSTPGQSYEQYF. CDR3 in DNA: TGTGCCAGCAGCACCCCGGGACAGAGCTACGAGCAGTACTTC. The V call is TRBV7-9, the J call TRBJ2-7, with 7 bases identical to TRBD1. V lost 5 bases, J lost 3 bases, and 7 bases stayed unmatched. From germline, CDR1 is SEHNR and CDR2 FQNEAQ (reference sequence). The CDR3 sequence is 14 residues long.

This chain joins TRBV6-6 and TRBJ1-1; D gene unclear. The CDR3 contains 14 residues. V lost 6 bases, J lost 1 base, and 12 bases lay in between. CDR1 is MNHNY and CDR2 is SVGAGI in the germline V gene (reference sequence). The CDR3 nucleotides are TGTGCCAGCAGAAACGGAGGCTCGAACACTGAAGCTTTCTTT. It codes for CASRNGGSNTEAFF.

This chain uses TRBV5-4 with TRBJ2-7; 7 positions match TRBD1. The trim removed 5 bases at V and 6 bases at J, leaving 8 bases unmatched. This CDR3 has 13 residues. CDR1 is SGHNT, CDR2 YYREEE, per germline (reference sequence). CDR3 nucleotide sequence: TGTGCCAGCAGAAAAACAGGGGATGGCGAGCAGTACTTC. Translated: CASRKTGDGEQYF.

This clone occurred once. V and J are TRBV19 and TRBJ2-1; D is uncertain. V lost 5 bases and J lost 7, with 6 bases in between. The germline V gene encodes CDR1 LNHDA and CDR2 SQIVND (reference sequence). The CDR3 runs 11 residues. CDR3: CASSLTNEQFF. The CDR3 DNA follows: TGTGCCAGTAGTTTAACAAATGAGCAGTTCTTC.

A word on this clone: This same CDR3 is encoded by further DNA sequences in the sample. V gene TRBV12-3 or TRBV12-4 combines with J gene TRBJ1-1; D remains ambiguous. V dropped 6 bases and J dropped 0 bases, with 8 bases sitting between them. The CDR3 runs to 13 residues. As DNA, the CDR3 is TGTGCCAGCAGCTGGACCCTGAACACTGAAGCTTTCTTT. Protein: CASSWTLNTEAFF.

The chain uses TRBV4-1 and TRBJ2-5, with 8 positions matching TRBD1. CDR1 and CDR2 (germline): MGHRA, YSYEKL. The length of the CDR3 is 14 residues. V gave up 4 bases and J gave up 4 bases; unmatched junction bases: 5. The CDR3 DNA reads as TGCGCCAGCAGCCTACTTGGACAGGGAGAGACCCAGTACTTC. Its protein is CASSLLGQGETQYF.

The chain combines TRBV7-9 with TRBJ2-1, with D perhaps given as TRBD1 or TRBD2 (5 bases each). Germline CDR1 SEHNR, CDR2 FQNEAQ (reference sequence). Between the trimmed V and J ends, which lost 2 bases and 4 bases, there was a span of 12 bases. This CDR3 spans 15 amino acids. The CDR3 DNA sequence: TGTGCCAGCAGCTTATGGGGGAGTGTTTACAATGAGCAGTTCTTC. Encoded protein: CASSLWGSVYNEQFF.